This T cell receptor beta chain emerged from a study of CD8+CD57+ T cells in acquired aplastic anemia. This CDR3 has 16 residues. Germline assignment: CDR1 ENHRY and CDR2 SYGVKD. CDR3 and TCR beta VDJ profiling relied on a genomic DNA template. Each CDR3 protein is one row after TCRdb ran MiXCR on the reads. The sample yields around 200,000 distinct CDR3 sequences, about half seen once. The authors sequenced patients whose flow cytometry had shown CD8+CD57+ cell expansion. The study sampled blood from patients who had received no therapy. Comments on this clonotype: Mismatch with germline at one junction end may stem from a read error.

The origin of this receptor is a human donor with aplastic anemia. The sequencing input was sorted CD4+, CD8+, or CD8+CD57+ T cells (not recorded which) from PBMCs. The rearrangement uses TRBV10-3 and TRBJ2-7, with TRBD1 identical over 7 bases. This CDR3 reads CASSYSDRIGPYEQYF. In DNA form, the CDR3 reads TGTGCCAGCAGTTACTCGGACAGGATAGGGCCCTACGAGCAGTACTTC.